This paragraph reports one TCR beta chain. Its antigen target is currently unknown. Base qualities are not provided; no much larger clone lies one nucleotide away. The data were taken from a study of OX40 agonist ivuxolimab in advanced cancers. For the wider study: The costimulatory receptor OX40 (CD134) was targeted by ivuxolimab, a fully human IgG2 agonistic monoclonal antibody. Among the roughly 50 dose-escalation patients, some 20 had hepatocellular carcinoma, approximately 15 melanoma, 9 renal cell carcinoma and 9 head and neck cancer. Partial responses were achieved by three dose-escalation patients, of whom one had hepatocellular carcinoma and two had cutaneous melanoma. Intravenous ivuxolimab was administered to patients every 2 weeks at six dose levels: 0.01, 0.1, 0.3, 1.5, 3 and 10 mg/kg. Peripheral TCRbeta sequencing was intended to test whether TCR sequence diversity was altered and clonal T-cell expansion was caused by ivuxolimab. The monotherapy dose-escalation portion (N of about 49 patients) of the phase I ivuxolimab trial is reported in the paper. Patients were allowed to have had prior anti-PD-1, anti-PD-L1 or anti-CTLA-4 therapy, and around 40% of the dose-escalation patients had previously received checkpoint inhibitors. The dose-escalation cohort was around 84% male with a mean age of roughly 60 years, ranging from roughly 20 to 85. What the work shows at the level of the full study, not this receptor alone: After ivuxolimab, more expanded clones were found on average in CD8+ T cells than in CD4+ T cells. At doses of 0.1 to 3.0 mg/kg, clonal expansion of both CD4+ and CD8+ blood T cells was observed from baseline to week 6. Low levels of normalized T-cell clonal expansion were also seen in some nonresponding patients. In the 0.1-3.0 mg/kg groups, partial responders were among the patients with the lowest normalized peripheral clonal expansion, particularly in CD8+ T cells. The antigen specificity of the peripheral T cells that underwent clonal expansion was not determined.

Genomic DNA was isolated from the sorted cells so that the TCRbeta CDR3 region could be sequenced. TCRbeta CDR3 regions were sequenced using the immunoSEQ Assay. In TCRdb, the immuneACCESS table is reduced to in-frame sequences with V and J assigned. These tables do not hold every clone; where another copy was compared, an unresolved V gene accounts for under half, and the others remain unexplained. The sample table contains 9,500 to 11,000 clones; only one count was recorded for 86% of them. The ten largest clones represent 25% to 35% of the sample. The trial excluded patients who had a history of autoimmune disease or who were on systemic immunosuppression. Peripheral blood for TCR sequencing was collected from all dose cohorts at baseline, on cycle 4 day 1, and on cycle 7 day 1. Samples came from an open-label, multicenter, first-in-human phase I dose-escalation trial of ivuxolimab. Adults with locally advanced or metastatic head and neck squamous cell, hepatocellular, melanoma or renal cell carcinoma were enrolled in the trial. Before TCR sequencing, CD4+ T cells and CD8+ T cells from peripheral blood were sorted into separate populations.

The source is an adult with an advanced solid tumor such as melanoma, head and neck, liver or kidney cancer. The input for sequencing was CD4+ or CD8+ T cells sorted from blood, taken in a trial of the OX40 agonist ivuxolimab.

The sequenced DNA: TGTGCCAGCAGCCCAAGGATCAGGGCCGACAGGGTTAACACTGAAGCTTTCTTT. This gives the protein CASSPRIRADRVNTEAFF. This chain joins TRBV5-8 to TRBJ1-1; TRBD1 agrees with 7 junctional bases. The germline V and J ends show losses of 4 bases and 2 bases respectively, and no gene match explains 17 bases of the junction. Including the terminal cysteine and phenylalanine, the CDR3 comprises 18 residues. CDR3 DNA is the only sequence kept; it has 54 bases, read in frame from the first base. From a lookup of the germline V gene, CDR1 and CDR2 are SGHTS and YDEGEE.